This T cell receptor (beta chain) derives from a study of shared clonotypes between healthy human individuals. Sequenced by immunoSEQ multiplex PCR; TCRdb stores in-frame clones only, minus some. The table includes 1.6 million or so clones, approximately 96% detected once. V was shortened by 5 bases and J by 1 base, with 16 bases between the two germline ends. The CDR3 runs to 16 residues. The germline CDR1 and CDR2 sequences are SGHTA and FQGNSA. Sample: naive CD4+ T cells sorted from blood. Subset in this sample: CD45RA+ positively selected. This chain uses TRBV7-2 with TRBJ2-3, with a tentative D call TRBD2 (6 bases). The receptor was isolated from a man between 25 and 39 years old in good health. For the CDR3, the DNA is TGTGCCAGCAGCCCGGACGGGAGTTGGGGCACAGATACGCAGTATTTT. Its translation is CASSPDGSWGTDTQYF.